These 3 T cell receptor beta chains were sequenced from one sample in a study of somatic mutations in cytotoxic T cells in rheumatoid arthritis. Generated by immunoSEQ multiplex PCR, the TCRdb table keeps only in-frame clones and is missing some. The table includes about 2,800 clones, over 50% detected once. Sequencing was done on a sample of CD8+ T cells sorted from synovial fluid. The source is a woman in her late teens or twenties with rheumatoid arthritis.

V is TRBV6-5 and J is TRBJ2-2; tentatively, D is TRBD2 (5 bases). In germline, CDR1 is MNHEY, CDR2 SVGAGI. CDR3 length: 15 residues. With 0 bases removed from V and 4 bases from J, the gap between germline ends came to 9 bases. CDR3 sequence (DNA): TGTGCCAGCAGTTACTCGGACTCTGCCACCGGGGAGCTGTTTTTT. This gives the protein CASSYSDSATGELFF.

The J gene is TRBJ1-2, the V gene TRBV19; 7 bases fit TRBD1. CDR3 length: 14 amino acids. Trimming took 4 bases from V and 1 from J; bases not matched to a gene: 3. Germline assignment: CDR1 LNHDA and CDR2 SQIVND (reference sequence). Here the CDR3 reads CASSTRGFNYGYTF. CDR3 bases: TGTGCCAGTAGTACCAGGGGGTTTAACTATGGCTACACCTTC.

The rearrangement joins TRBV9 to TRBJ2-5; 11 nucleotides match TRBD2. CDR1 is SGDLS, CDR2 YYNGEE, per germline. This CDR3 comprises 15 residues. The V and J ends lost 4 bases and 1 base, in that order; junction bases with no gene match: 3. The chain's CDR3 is CASSQGTSGQETQYF. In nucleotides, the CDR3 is TGTGCCAGCAGCCAAGGGACTAGCGGCCAAGAGACCCAGTACTTC.